The next 12 T cell receptor beta chains were all read from a single sample in a study of T-cell reconstitution after alpha-beta-depleted transplantation in children. Preparation of the TCRbeta library was carried out with unique molecular identifiers. From the PCR reads, TCRdb called clonotypes with MiXCR, one entry per CDR3 protein. The sample has about 100,000 distinct CDR3 sequences, around 7.8% seen once; the top ten hold about a sixth. Sequences were derived from PBMCs, sampled before TCRalphabeta/CD19-depleted stem cell transplant. These receptors were taken from a boy aged 2-15 years with acute lymphoblastic leukemia, due to receive a stem cell transplant.

The V call is TRBV7-6, the J call TRBJ2-7; 8 bases match TRBD2. From germline, CDR1 is SGHVS and CDR2 FNYEAQ. There are 16 residues in the CDR3. V was clipped by 1 base and J by 0 bases; unmatched bases: 5. The CDR3 sequence is CASSLVSGGASYEQYF. In DNA form, the CDR3 reads TGTGCCAGCAGCTTAGTGTCCGGGGGGGCCTCCTACGAGCAGTACTTC.

This clonotype was detected ten times or more. The J gene is TRBJ2-3, the V gene TRBV20-1; 11 bases map to TRBD2. CDR3 size: 17 residues. V trimming: 5 bases; J trimming: 6 bases; junction bases outside the gene matches: 16. The germline gives CDR1 DFQATT, CDR2 SNEGSKA (reference sequence). This CDR3 is CSAPTTLAGGPGDTQYF. The DNA of the CDR3 is TGCAGTGCTCCGACCACCTTAGCGGGGGGGCCGGGGGATACGCAGTATTTT.

This clonotype was detected ten times or more. CDR3 protein: CASTQGLAAREQYF. CDR3 DNA sequence: TGTGCCAGCACTCAAGGACTAGCTGCACGCGAGCAGTACTTC. The chain recombines TRBV6-5 with TRBJ2-7; 8 bases are shared with TRBD2. The germline V gene encodes CDR1 MNHEY and CDR2 SVGAGI. V shed 7 bases and J 6 bases; nucleotides not matched to a gene: 11. The CDR3 has 14 amino acids.

This clonotype was counted many times. This chain uses TRBV6-5 with TRBJ2-5; 7 nucleotides align to TRBD2. CDR3 size: 14 residues. The germline CDR1 and CDR2 sequences are MNHEY and SVGAGI. Germline trimming cut 0 bases from V and 7 bases from J; bases unmatched to any gene: 5. Here the CDR3 reads CASSYSGEGATQYF. The CDR3 region has the DNA TGTGCCAGCAGTTACTCCGGGGAGGGAGCGACCCAGTACTTC.

This clonotype was seen at least ten times. This rearrangement joins TRBV12-3 or TRBV12-4 to TRBJ1-1; D unresolved. The V end was cut by 5 bases, the J end by 5 bases, with 12 bases between. The CDR3 is 13 residues long. The chain's CDR3 is CASSRSSQTEAFF. The CDR3 nucleotides read TGTGCCAGCAGTCGGAGCTCTCAGACTGAAGCTTTCTTT.

The genes are TRBV5-5 and TRBJ1-2; D not resolved. The CDR3 covers 15 residues. V was shortened by 1 base and J by 7 bases, with 17 bases between the two germline ends. Looked up from germline, CDR1 is SGHKS and CDR2 is YYEKEE (reference sequence). The CDR3 spells CASSLSWSVAGGYTF. The CDR3, as DNA: TGTGCCAGCAGCTTGTCTTGGTCGGTTGCGGGTGGCTACACCTTC.

This clonotype appeared once. It is likely a read error, because the conserved phenylalanine at the end of the CDR3 is missing. The V and J genes are TRBV5-6 and TRBJ1-1; maybe TRBD1 (6 bases). The CDR3 is 17 residues long. V was pared by 0 bases and J by 9 bases, with 24 bases between. Germline CDR1 SGHDT, CDR2 YYEEEE. Here the CDR3 reads CASSLAIIAGGAQQAFC. The CDR3 coding sequence is TGTGCCAGCAGCTTGGCCATTATTGCTGGGGGCGCTCAGCAAGCTTTCTGT.

A word on this clonotype: With a much larger clone just one base away, this may be a read error. It is likely a read error, because the conserved phenylalanine at the end of the CDR3 is missing. The J gene is TRBJ2-1, the V gene TRBV6-5; TRBD2 might be the D (6 bases). The CDR3 is 15 residues long. V was cut by 4 bases and J by 6 bases, with 16 bases left in between. Germline assignment: CDR1 MNHEY and CDR2 SVGAGI. The CDR3: CASSSRDSRGNEQFY. CDR3 coding DNA: TGTGCCAGCAGTTCCCGGGACTCCCGAGGCAATGAGCAGTTCTAC.

To note about this clonotype: This may stem from a read error, because a much larger clone lies one nucleotide away. The V gene is TRBV3-1, the J gene TRBJ2-1, with 12 bases that match TRBD2. The CDR3 is made up of 15 amino acids. The germline V gene has CDR1 LGHDT and CDR2 YNNKEL (reference sequence). Here the CDR3 DNA reads TGTGCCAGCAGCCAAGATCGGACTAGCGGGACTGAGCAGCTCTTC. This sequence encodes CASSQDRTSGTEQLF.

This clonotype was observed at least ten times. The chain couples TRBV18 to TRBJ1-5; no clear D. V lost 2 bases and J lost 5, with 7 bases in between. Germline CDR1 reads KGHSH; CDR2 reads LQKENI. The CDR3 has 13 amino acids. CDR3 region: CASSPTSDQPQHF. The CDR3 DNA reads as TGTGCCAGCTCACCAACTTCCGATCAGCCCCAGCATTTT.

This clonotype was found many times. The rearrangement uses TRBV4-2 and TRBJ2-1; TRBD2 is a possible D gene (7 bases). This CDR3 has 16 amino acids. V lost 2 bases and J 7 bases, leaving 18 bases between the germline ends. Germline loops: CDR1 LGHNA, CDR2 YNFKEQ. DNA for the CDR3: TGTGCCAGCAGCCAATCATCTGGGGAGGGGGGGAATGAGCAGTTCTTC. Its translation: CASSQSSGEGGNEQFF.

This clonotype was seen a few times. The chain uses TRBV3-1 and TRBJ2-7, with D possibly TRBD1 on 7 matching bases. Trimming took 4 bases from V and 4 from J, leaving 14 bases between them. From germline, CDR1 is LGHDT and CDR2 YNNKEL (reference sequence). The CDR3 consists of 14 residues. CDR3 nucleotide sequence: TGTGCCAGCAGCCCGCGGGACAGTTATTACGAGCAGTACTTC. This codes for CASSPRDSYYEQYF.